A selection of T cell receptor beta chains follows, all from one sample in a study of T cells expressing NK-cell markers. Reprocessing the 5' RACE reads, TCRdb reports a single entry for every CDR3 protein and omits DNA. This sample's table has about 160,000 distinct CDR3 sequences. The sequencing sample was made of blood T cells: a sorted CD56 or NKG2C T cell subset, CD4+ or CD8+ T cells, or bulk PBMC T cells (not recorded which). These receptors originate from a man aged 18-75 years in good health. CDR3s include the opening cysteine and the closing phenylalanine or tryptophan.

J gene: TRBJ1-3; V gene: TRBV11-1; CDR3 protein: CASSHESENGHFQPNTIYF
J gene: TRBJ2-5; V gene: TRBV7-9; CDR3 protein: CASSLAKRGSETQYF
J gene: TRBJ1-3; V gene: TRBV7-6; CDR3 protein: CASSFAGREPGNTIYF
J gene: TRBJ2-3; V gene: TRBV6-5; CDR3 protein: CASGYRGRTDTQYF
J gene: TRBJ1-5; V gene: TRBV7-9; CDR3 protein: CASSSPAAGENQPQHF
J gene: TRBJ1-3; V gene: TRBV9; CDR3 protein: CASSVEGLGNTIYF
J gene: TRBJ1-2; V gene: TRBV7-9; CDR3 protein: CASSLGGTNYGYTF
J gene: TRBJ1-3; V gene: TRBV28; CDR3 protein: CASSFDRTGNTIYF
J gene: TRBJ2-5; V gene: TRBV12-3/TRBV12-4; CDR3 protein: CASSRSSTRGETQYF
J gene: TRBJ2-2; V gene: TRBV6-2/TRBV6-3; CDR3 protein: CASSPAGLAGDNTGELFF
J gene: TRBJ2-1; V gene: TRBV29-1; CDR3 protein: CSAQALEFANEQFF
J gene: TRBJ2-1; V gene: TRBV7-3; CDR3 protein: CASSPLGGFNEQFF
J gene: TRBJ2-1; V gene: TRBV20-1; CDR3 protein: CSAIASRATYNEQFF
J gene: TRBJ1-1; V gene: TRBV11-2; CDR3 protein: CASSPFRTEAFF
J gene: TRBJ2-3; V gene: TRBV20-1; CDR3 protein: CSLPEGDYQLADTQYF
J gene: TRBJ1-5; V gene: TRBV7-9; CDR3 protein: CASSPGSSLSNQPQHF
J gene: TRBJ2-5; V gene: TRBV3-1; CDR3 protein: CASSQDFGFTSKETQYF
J gene: TRBJ2-1; V gene: TRBV12-3/TRBV12-4; CDR3 protein: CASSVTSYNEQFF
J gene: TRBJ2-2; V gene: TRBV15; CDR3 protein: CATSSWATGSANTGELFF
J gene: TRBJ2-6; V gene: TRBV9; CDR3 protein: CASSATTQSGGANVLTF
J gene: TRBJ1-2; V gene: TRBV15; CDR3 protein: CATSEDRRNYGYTF
J gene: TRBJ1-2; V gene: TRBV7-8; CDR3 protein: CASSLVESYGYTF
J gene: TRBJ1-1; V gene: TRBV20-1; CDR3 protein: CSATRGVTEAFF
J gene: TRBJ2-2; V gene: TRBV3-1; CDR3 protein: CASRRTSGGAFIDTGELFF
J gene: TRBJ2-3; V gene: TRBV6-5; CDR3 protein: CASSLNVGLLLSTDTQYF
J gene: TRBJ1-1; V gene: TRBV7-9; CDR3 protein: CASSPADSNTEAFF
J gene: TRBJ2-5; V gene: TRBV14; CDR3 protein: CASSPTGIGETQYF
J gene: TRBJ2-1; V gene: TRBV6-2/TRBV6-3; CDR3 protein: CASSTGDNSYNEQFF
J gene: TRBJ1-1; V gene: TRBV6-5; CDR3 protein: CASSYDTGGLTEAFF
J gene: TRBJ1-6; V gene: TRBV27; CDR3 protein: CASSQSRNSPLHF
J gene: TRBJ2-1; V gene: TRBV6-1; CDR3 protein: CASCKVGSNEQFF
J gene: TRBJ1-2; V gene: TRBV29-1; CDR3 protein: CSVEDSTGTSTANYGYTF
J gene: TRBJ2-1; V gene: TRBV6-1; CDR3 protein: CASSDSDRTTGRNGEQFF
J gene: TRBJ2-1; V gene: TRBV6-5; CDR3 protein: CASSNGQGAYNEQFF
J gene: TRBJ1-4; V gene: TRBV12-3/TRBV12-4; CDR3 protein: CASGSAGANEKLFF
J gene: TRBJ1-5; V gene: TRBV4-1; CDR3 protein: CASSQEASLPPQHF
J gene: TRBJ2-5; V gene: TRBV7-6; CDR3 protein: CASSSRVLPQETQYF
J gene: TRBJ2-1; V gene: TRBV12-3/TRBV12-4; CDR3 protein: CATTQGSGSYNEQFF
J gene: TRBJ2-1; V gene: TRBV27; CDR3 protein: CASSPIAGAFYNEQFF
J gene: TRBJ1-3; V gene: TRBV29-1; CDR3 protein: CSVRGGVIGNTIYF
J gene: TRBJ1-2; V gene: TRBV24-1; CDR3 protein: CATSDPLLPGYTF
J gene: TRBJ2-2; V gene: TRBV2; CDR3 protein: CASAARVWGGSNTGELFF
J gene: TRBJ1-6; V gene: TRBV20-1; CDR3 protein: CSARSTGGLIVDSPLHF
J gene: TRBJ2-7; V gene: TRBV2; CDR3 protein: CASILTAGSSYEQYF
J gene: TRBJ2-5; V gene: TRBV4-2; CDR3 protein: CASSQEMGWYQETQYF
J gene: TRBJ2-7; V gene: TRBV20-1; CDR3 protein: CSASADTYEQYF
J gene: TRBJ2-1; V gene: TRBV5-6; CDR3 protein: CASSQPPWTSGGSYNEQFF
J gene: TRBJ2-5; V gene: TRBV6-5; CDR3 protein: CASSYGPSGEETQYF